This entry lists 3 T cell receptor beta chains sequenced from one sample in a study of CD8 T cells in ankylosing spondylitis. Overall study findings and caveats: Ankylosing spondylitis blood seemed to carry a telltale TCR beta motif made of under ten highly homologous variants.

TCRdb ran MiXCR on the 5' RACE reads and lists one entry per CDR3 protein. The sample yields about 540,000 distinct CDR3 sequences, approximately 12% seen once. These receptors' targets are unknown. Sequencing used blood, either unsorted or a sorted T cell fraction (not recorded which). These receptors were taken from a male donor with ankylosing spondylitis.

This clonotype was seen many times. The rearrangement links TRBV5-1 to TRBJ2-5; D gene unclear. The CDR3 is made up of 13 amino acids. Trimming left V 2 bases short and J 4 bases short, with 9 bases between. Germline V gene data show CDR1 as SGHRS and CDR2 as YFSETQ. The CDR3 reads CASSFGPGETQYF. CDR3 DNA: TGCGCCAGCAGCTTTGGTCCGGGAGAGACCCAGTACTTC.

There are a few counts of this clonotype. The chain links TRBV10-2 to TRBJ2-1, with 10 bases lining up with TRBD2. CDR1 WSHSY and CDR2 SAAADI come from the germline V gene. The CDR3 consists of 15 residues. V trimming: 7 bases; J trimming: 9 bases; junction bases outside the gene matches: 12. The CDR3 protein is CASTEGAGGPGEQFF. The CDR3, as DNA: TGCGCCAGCACTGAAGGAGCGGGAGGGCCGGGTGAGCAGTTCTTC.

This clonotype was counted between two and nine times. The chain links TRBV4-1 to TRBJ2-3, with 9 bases matching TRBD2. Germline values: CDR1 MGHRA, CDR2 YSYEKL. V lost 0 bases to trimming and J lost 4 bases; unmatched junction nucleotides: 8. This CDR3 spans 17 amino acids. The CDR3 loop is CASSQDRPSGVPDTQYF. CDR3 DNA: TGCGCCAGCAGCCAAGATCGCCCTAGCGGGGTACCAGATACGCAGTATTTT.